The clone carrying this T cell receptor beta chain was recorded many times. The data stem from a study of control samples from healthy donors and cancer patients. Clones were sequenced by immunoSEQ multiplex PCR, and TCRdb holds only the in-frame ones, with some missing. Of 90,000 to 130,000 clones in the sample, approximately 84% are singletons; the top ten hold 6% to 8%. CDR1 and CDR2 (germline): MNHEY, SVGEGT. J gave up 13 bases and V 8 bases, and 21 bases lay outside the gene matches. The CDR3 covers 17 residues. The sequence was collected from a young man in good health. This chain joins TRBV6-2 or TRBV6-3 and TRBJ1-6; TRBD1 matches 9 bases. Material for sequencing was blood. CDR3 bases: TGTGCCAGCTGCCAGTCGATAACAGGGGGCTTCGCGTCCCCCCTCCACTTT. Its translation: CASCQSITGGFASPLHF.